A selection of T cell receptor beta chains follows, all from one sample in a study of blood T cell repertoires in COVID-19. Here immunoSEQ multiplex PCR was the method, and the copy in TCRdb shows in-frame clones only, minus some. The repertoire includes about 29,000 clones, approximately 83% of them detected once, and around 30% sits in the top ten. What was sequenced was peripheral blood. All receptors come from a woman older than 75 with COVID-19, enrolled during active disease. CDR3s include the opening cysteine and the closing phenylalanine or tryptophan. The order of the fields is D gene, CDR3 length, V gene, clone size, J gene, CDR3 protein. A D gene is named only where the DNA matches it firmly. Clone size appears in some rows only: once, few, many, or a class for an expanded clone.

TRBD1	15	TRBV9	NA	TRBJ1-5	CASSVGQGEAQPQHF
NA	16	TRBV4-1	NA	TRBJ1-1	CASSQGGGRRNTEAFF
NA	12	TRBV30	NA	TRBJ1-1	CAWTRGNTEAFF
NA	15	TRBV5-6	NA	TRBJ2-5	CASSLRWQDQETQYF
NA	14	TRBV6-5	NA	TRBJ1-1	CASSSHAGGTEAFF
TRBD2	18	TRBV2	once	TRBJ2-1	CASSEALLAGGFYNEQFF
NA	14	TRBV29-1	NA	TRBJ1-2	CSVVGRTPNYGYTF
NA	18	TRBV7-2	NA	TRBJ2-6	CASSLLQVVLGGANVLTF
TRBD2	16	TRBV19	NA	TRBJ2-5	CASNIRTSGGQETQYF
NA	14	TRBV3-1/TRBV3-2	few	TRBJ2-3	CASSQYQGADTQYF
NA	15	TRBV7-9	NA	TRBJ1-2	CASSPAGSSVYGYTF
NA	17	TRBV7-9	NA	TRBJ2-3	CASSPLGAGFVQDTQYF
NA	15	TRBV7-2	NA	TRBJ2-4	CASSFPQVAKNIQYF
TRBD1	16	TRBV30	NA	TRBJ1-6	CAWRDRRLTYNSPLHF
NA	13	TRBV7-7	NA	TRBJ2-5	CASSLGVRETQYF
NA	14	TRBV5-6	NA	TRBJ1-2	CASSSGWGEDGYTF
NA	13	TRBV6-2/TRBV6-3	few	TRBJ1-1	CASSQQVNTEAFF
TRBD1	14	TRBV18	NA	TRBJ2-5	CASSDRGIQETQYF
NA	16	TRBV2	once	TRBJ2-2	CASTAWGQGNTGELFF
NA	15	TRBV30	NA	TRBJ1-6	CAWSVARGPNSPLHF
NA	15	TRBV30	NA	TRBJ1-3	CAWSRDSGSGNTIYF
NA	13	TRBV7-7	NA	TRBJ2-5	CASSAAGKETQYF
TRBD2	16	TRBV3-1/TRBV3-2	NA	TRBJ2-1	CASSTRLAGGPHEQFF
NA	16	TRBV7-2	NA	TRBJ2-2	CASSLAGARRIGELFF
NA	14	TRBV6-6	NA	TRBJ2-7	CASSYSTGAYEQYF
TRBD1	13	TRBV5-1	NA	TRBJ2-7	CASRTDRGHEQYF
TRBD1	16	TRBV5-8	NA	TRBJ1-6	CASSLGRGRMDSPLHF
TRBD1	13	TRBV2	NA	TRBJ1-6	CASRTGGNSPLHF
NA	14	TRBV5-8	NA	TRBJ1-5	CASSLSGVNQPQHF
TRBD1	16	TRBV6-5	NA	TRBJ1-6	CASSSLGTGDNSPLHF
NA	13	TRBV6-5	NA	TRBJ1-2	CASSPQGDYGYTF
TRBD1	16	TRBV5-1	NA	TRBJ2-7	CASSLEGTGDPREQYF
NA	19	TRBV11-2	NA	TRBJ2-1	CASSLFPRGANPLYNEQFF
TRBD1	14	TRBV29-1	NA	TRBJ2-7	CSVAGTGGSYEQYF
TRBD1	17	TRBV13	NA	TRBJ1-1	CASSRRDRGPRDTEAFF
NA	13	TRBV19	NA	TRBJ2-6	CASRSSGANVLTF
TRBD2	16	TRBV16	NA	TRBJ2-5	CASSQSQRGGLETQYF
TRBD1	16	TRBV7-2	NA	TRBJ1-2	CASSLTKGQGNYGYTF
TRBD1	14	TRBV6-5	few	TRBJ1-5	CASSNRGRGQPQHF
NA	13	TRBV5-4	NA	TRBJ1-3	CASSSGTRNTIYF
NA	15	TRBV11-2	NA	TRBJ2-3	CASSPLGLGVDTQYF
NA	13	TRBV23-1	NA	TRBJ1-1	CASSQGSGTEAFF
TRBD1	17	TRBV19	NA	TRBJ2-3	CASSTLPGQGASDTQYF
NA	18	TRBV4-2	NA	TRBJ1-4	CASSQPGGNSATNEKLFF
TRBD1	15	TRBV7-3	NA	TRBJ2-3	CASSLTGGSTDTQYF
NA	15	TRBV7-2	few	TRBJ1-2	CASSHGTLANYGYTF
NA	17	TRBV11-2	NA	TRBJ2-2	CASSLDRLLTRAGELFF
TRBD1	16	TRBV6-1	NA	TRBJ1-5	CASSERGTGRNQPQHF
TRBD1	15	TRBV4-2	NA	TRBJ1-2	CASSPRTGENYGYTF
TRBD1	13	TRBV9	NA	TRBJ1-2	CASSDRQGRGYTF
TRBD2	15	TRBV10-3	NA	TRBJ2-3	CAISDSIAGVDTQYF
TRBD1	17	TRBV6-1	NA	TRBJ1-2	CASSAVGLGQGRPGYTF
NA	14	TRBV11-2	NA	TRBJ1-1	CASSLDYRYTEAFF